This TCR beta chain was observed in a study of control samples from healthy donors and cancer patients. Only one count was recorded for this clone. V shed 2 bases, J shed 0 bases, and the junction held 2 bases outside the gene matches. The CDR3 sequence is 15 residues long. The germline CDR1 and CDR2 sequences are SGHRS and YFSETQ. Profiling relied on immunoSEQ multiplex PCR, and the TCRdb table lists in-frame clones only, not all of them. Altogether 350,000 to 450,000 clones are present, approximately 90% being singletons, with the ten largest covering around 6.4%. This receptor was taken from a middle-aged man with head and neck cancer. The rearrangement joins TRBV5-1 to TRBJ2-1, with TRBD2 identical over 7 bases. The sequencing sample was made of PBMCs. This CDR3 reads CASSFVAGSYNEQFF. The CDR3 DNA is TGCGCCAGCAGCTTCGTAGCGGGCTCCTACAATGAGCAGTTCTTC.